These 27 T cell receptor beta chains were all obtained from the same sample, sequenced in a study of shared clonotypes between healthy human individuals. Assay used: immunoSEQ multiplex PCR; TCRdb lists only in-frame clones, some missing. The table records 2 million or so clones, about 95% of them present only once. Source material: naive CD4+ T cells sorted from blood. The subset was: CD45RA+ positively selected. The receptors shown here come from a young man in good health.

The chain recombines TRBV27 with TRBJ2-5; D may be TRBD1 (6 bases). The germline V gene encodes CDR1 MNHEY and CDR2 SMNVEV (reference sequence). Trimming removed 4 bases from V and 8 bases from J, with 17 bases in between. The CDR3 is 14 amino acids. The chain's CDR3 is CASSYYRDRGTQYF. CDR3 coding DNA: TGTGCCAGCAGTTATTACAGGGACCGGGGAACCCAGTACTTC.

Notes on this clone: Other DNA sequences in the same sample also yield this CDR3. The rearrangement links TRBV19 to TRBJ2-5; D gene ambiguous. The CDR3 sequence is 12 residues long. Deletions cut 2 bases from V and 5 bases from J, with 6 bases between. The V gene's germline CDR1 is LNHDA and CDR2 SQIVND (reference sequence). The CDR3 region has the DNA TGTGCCAGTAGTATATCTCAGGAGACCCAGTACTTC. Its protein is CASSISQETQYF.

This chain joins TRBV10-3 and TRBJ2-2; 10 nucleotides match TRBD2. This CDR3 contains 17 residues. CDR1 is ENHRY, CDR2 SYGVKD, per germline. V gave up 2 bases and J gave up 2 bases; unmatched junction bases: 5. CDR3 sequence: CAISEGSGRTNTGELFF. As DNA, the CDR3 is TGTGCCATCAGTGAGGGTAGCGGGAGGACAAACACCGGGGAGCTGTTTTTT.

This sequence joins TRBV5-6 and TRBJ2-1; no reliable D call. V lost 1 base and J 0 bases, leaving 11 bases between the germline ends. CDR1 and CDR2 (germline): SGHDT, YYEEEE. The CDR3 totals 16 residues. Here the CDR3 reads CASSLQRLSSYNEQFF. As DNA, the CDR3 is TGTGCCAGCAGCTTGCAGAGGCTGAGCTCCTACAATGAGCAGTTCTTC.

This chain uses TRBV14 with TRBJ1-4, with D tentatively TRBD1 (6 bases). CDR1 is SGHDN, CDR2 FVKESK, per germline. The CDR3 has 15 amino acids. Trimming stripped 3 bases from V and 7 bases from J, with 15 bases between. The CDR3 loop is CASSHLQGDGEKLFF. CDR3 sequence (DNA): TGTGCCAGCAGCCACTTACAGGGCGATGGTGAAAAACTGTTTTTT.

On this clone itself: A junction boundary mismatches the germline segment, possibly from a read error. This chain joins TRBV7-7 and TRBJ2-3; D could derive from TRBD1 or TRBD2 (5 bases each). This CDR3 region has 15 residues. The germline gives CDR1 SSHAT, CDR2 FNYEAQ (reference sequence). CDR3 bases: TGTGCTAGCAGCTTGGGGGTCTCTAGCACAGATACGCAGTATTTT. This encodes CASSLGVSSTDTQYF. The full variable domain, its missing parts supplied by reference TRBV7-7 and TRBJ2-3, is GAGVSQSPRYKVTKRGQDVTLRCDPISSHATLYWYQQALGQGPEFLTYFNYEAQPDKSGLPSDRFSAERPEGSISTLTIQRTEQRDSAMYRCASSLGVSSTDTQYFGPGTRLTVL.

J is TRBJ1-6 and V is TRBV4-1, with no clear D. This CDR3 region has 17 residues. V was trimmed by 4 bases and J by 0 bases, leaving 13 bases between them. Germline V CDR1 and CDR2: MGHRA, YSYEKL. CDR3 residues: CASSRDRLGSYNSPLHF. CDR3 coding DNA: TGCGCCAGCAGCCGAGACCGTCTCGGCTCCTATAATTCACCCCTCCACTTT.

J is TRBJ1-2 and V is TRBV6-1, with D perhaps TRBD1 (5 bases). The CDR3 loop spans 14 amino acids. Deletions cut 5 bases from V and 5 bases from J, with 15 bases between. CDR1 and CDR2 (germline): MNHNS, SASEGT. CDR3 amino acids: CASSPLGGGYGYTF. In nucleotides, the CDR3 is TGTGCCAGCAGTCCCTTGGGGGGTGGGTATGGCTACACCTTC.

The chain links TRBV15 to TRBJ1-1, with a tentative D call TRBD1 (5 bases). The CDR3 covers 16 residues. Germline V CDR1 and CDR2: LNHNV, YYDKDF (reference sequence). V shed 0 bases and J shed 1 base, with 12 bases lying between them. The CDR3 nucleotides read TGTGCCACCAGCAGAGATCGGTGGCAGGGGAACACTGAAGCTTTCTTT. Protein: CATSRDRWQGNTEAFF.

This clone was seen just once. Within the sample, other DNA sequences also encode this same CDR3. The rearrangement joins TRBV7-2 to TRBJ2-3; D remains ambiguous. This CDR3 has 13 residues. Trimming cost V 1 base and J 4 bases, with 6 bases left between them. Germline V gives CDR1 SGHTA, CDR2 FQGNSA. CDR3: CASSLGSPDTQYF. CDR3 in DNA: TGTGCCAGCAGCTTAGGGTCCCCAGATACGCAGTATTTT.

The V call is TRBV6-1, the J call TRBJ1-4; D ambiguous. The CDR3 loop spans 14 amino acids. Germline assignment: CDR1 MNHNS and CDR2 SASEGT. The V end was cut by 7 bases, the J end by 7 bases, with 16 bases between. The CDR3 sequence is CASTQRSSGEKLFF. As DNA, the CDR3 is TGTGCCAGCACTCAAAGGTCCAGCGGTGAAAAACTGTTTTTT.

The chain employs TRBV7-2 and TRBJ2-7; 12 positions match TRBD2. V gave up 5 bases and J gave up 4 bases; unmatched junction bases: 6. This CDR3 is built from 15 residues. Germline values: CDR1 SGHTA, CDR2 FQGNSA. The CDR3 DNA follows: TGTGCCAGCAGCATCACTAGCGGGGGGTTTTACGAGCAGTACTTC. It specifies CASSITSGGFYEQYF.

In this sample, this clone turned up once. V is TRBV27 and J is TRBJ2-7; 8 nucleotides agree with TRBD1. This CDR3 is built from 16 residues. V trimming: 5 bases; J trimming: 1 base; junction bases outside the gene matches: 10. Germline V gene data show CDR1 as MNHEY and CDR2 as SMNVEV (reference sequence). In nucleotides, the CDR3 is TGTGCCAGCAGTCCTCGGGACAGGTTCGTTTCCTACGAGCAGTACTTC. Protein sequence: CASSPRDRFVSYEQYF.

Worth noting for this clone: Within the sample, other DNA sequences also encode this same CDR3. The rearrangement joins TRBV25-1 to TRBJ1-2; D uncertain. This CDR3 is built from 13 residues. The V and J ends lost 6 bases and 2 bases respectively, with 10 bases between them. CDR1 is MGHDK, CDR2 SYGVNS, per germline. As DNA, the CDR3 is TGTGCCAGCAGCTTAACAGAAAACTATGGCTACACCTTC. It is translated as CASSLTENYGYTF.

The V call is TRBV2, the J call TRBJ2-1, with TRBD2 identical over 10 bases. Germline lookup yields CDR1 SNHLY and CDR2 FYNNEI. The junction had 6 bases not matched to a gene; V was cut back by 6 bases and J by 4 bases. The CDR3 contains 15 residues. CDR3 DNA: TGTGCCAGCAGAGCCGGACTAGCGGTTTACAATGAGCAGTTCTTC. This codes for CASRAGLAVYNEQFF.

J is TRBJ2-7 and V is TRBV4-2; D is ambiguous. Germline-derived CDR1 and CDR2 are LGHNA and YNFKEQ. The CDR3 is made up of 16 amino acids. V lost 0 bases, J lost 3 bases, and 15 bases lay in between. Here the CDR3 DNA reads TGTGCCAGCAGCCAAGAATTTCCACCGACCTTCTACGAGCAGTACTTC. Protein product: CASSQEFPPTFYEQYF.

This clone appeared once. The DNA of the CDR3 is TGTGCCAGCAGTAGCGGACAGGGGGCGCCTAATCAGCCCCAGCATTTT. Translating it yields CASSSGQGAPNQPQHF. The J gene is TRBJ1-5, the V gene TRBV6-6; 11 bases are a match to TRBD1. Trimming removed 5 bases from V and 4 bases from J; junction bases left unmatched: 7. There are 16 residues in the CDR3. The V gene's germline CDR1 is MNHNY and CDR2 SVGAGI (reference sequence).

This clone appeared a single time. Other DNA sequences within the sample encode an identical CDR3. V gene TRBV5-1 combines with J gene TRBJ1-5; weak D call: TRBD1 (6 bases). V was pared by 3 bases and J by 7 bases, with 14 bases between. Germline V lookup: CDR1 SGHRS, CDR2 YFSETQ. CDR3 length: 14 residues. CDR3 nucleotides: TGCGCCAGCAGCTCGGGGGGGCCGGGCCAGCCCCAGCATTTT. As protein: CASSSGGPGQPQHF. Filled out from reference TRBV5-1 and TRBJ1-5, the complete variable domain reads KAGVTQTPRYLIKTRGQQVTLSCSPISGHRSVSWYQQTPGQGLQFLFEYFSETQRNKGNFPGRFSGRQFSNSRSEMNVSTLELGDSALYLCASSSGGPGQPQHFGDGTRLSIL.

CDR3 sequence: CASSPLSHATNEKLFF. CDR3 DNA: TGTGCCAGCAGCCCCCTGTCCCATGCAACTAATGAAAAACTGTTTTTT. The V call is TRBV7-6, the J call TRBJ1-4; D uncertain. CDR1 is SGHVS, CDR2 FNYEAQ, per germline. V was clipped by 5 bases and J by 0 bases, with 13 bases between them. CDR3 length: 16 residues.

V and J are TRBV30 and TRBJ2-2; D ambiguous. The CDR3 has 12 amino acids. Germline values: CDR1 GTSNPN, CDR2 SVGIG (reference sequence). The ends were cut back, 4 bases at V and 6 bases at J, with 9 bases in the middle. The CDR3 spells CAWKYGPGELFF. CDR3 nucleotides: TGTGCCTGGAAATACGGGCCCGGGGAGCTGTTTTTT. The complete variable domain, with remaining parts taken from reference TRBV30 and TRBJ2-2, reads SQTIHQWPATLVQPVGSPLSLECTVEGTSNPNLYWYRQAAGRGLQLLFYSVGIGQISSEVPQNLSASRPQDRQFILSSKKLLLSDSGFYLCAWKYGPGELFFGEGSRLTVL.

Here the CDR3 reads CASSAVGLNTEAFF. CDR3 DNA: TGCGCCAGCAGCGCCGTGGGACTGAACACTGAAGCTTTCTTT. This chain joins TRBV5-1 and TRBJ1-1, with D possibly being TRBD1 (5 bases). The germline V and J ends were trimmed by 4 bases and 0 bases, with 10 bases remaining between them. This CDR3 has 14 residues. Germline lookup yields CDR1 SGHRS and CDR2 YFSETQ. The complete variable domain, with remaining parts taken from reference TRBV5-1 and TRBJ1-1, reads KAGVTQTPRYLIKTRGQQVTLSCSPISGHRSVSWYQQTPGQGLQFLFEYFSETQRNKGNFPGRFSGRQFSNSRSEMNVSTLELGDSALYLCASSAVGLNTEAFFGQGTRLTVV.

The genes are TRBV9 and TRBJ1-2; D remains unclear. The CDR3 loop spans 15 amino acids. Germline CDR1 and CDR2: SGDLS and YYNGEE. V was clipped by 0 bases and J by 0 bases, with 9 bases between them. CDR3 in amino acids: CASSVEASTNYGYTF. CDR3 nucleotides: TGTGCCAGCAGCGTAGAGGCAAGTACTAACTATGGCTACACCTTC.

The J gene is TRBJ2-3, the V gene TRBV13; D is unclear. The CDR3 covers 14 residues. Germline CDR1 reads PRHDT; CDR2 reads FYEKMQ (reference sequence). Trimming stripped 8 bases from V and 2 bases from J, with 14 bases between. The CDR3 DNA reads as TGTGCCAGCTCTTTGGTATTACCCACAGATACGCAGTATTTT. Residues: CASSLVLPTDTQYF.

CDR3 loop: CASSLGPSGGAASDTQYF. The CDR3 DNA is TGTGCCAGCAGCTTAGGCCCTAGCGGGGGGGCCGCCTCAGATACGCAGTATTTT. The chain couples TRBV11-3 to TRBJ2-3, with 12 bases aligning to TRBD2. CDR1 is SGHNT, CDR2 YENEEA, per germline. The trim removed 1 base at V and 4 bases at J, leaving 9 bases unmatched. CDR3 length: 18 amino acids. The full variable domain, rest sourced from reference TRBV11-3 and TRBJ2-3, is EAGVVQSPRYKIIEKKQPVAFWCNPISGHNTLYWYLQNLGQGPELLIRYENEEAVDDSQLPKDRFSAERLKGVDSTLKIQPAELGDSAVYLCASSLGPSGGAASDTQYFGPGTRLTVL.

The CDR3 DNA follows: TGTGCCAGCAGTGATTCCCGACAGGGGTGGTCCTACAATGAGCAGTTCTTC. Its protein is CASSDSRQGWSYNEQFF. The chain is built from TRBV25-1 and TRBJ2-1; 8 nucleotides align to TRBD1. The CDR3 runs to 17 residues. Per germline, CDR1 MGHDK and CDR2 SYGVNS. Trimming cost V 3 bases and J 1 base; bases outside gene matches: 8.

CDR3 amino acids: CASSTGGYNSPLHF. For the CDR3, the DNA is TGTGCCAGCAGTACAGGGGGATATAATTCACCCCTCCACTTT. This chain connects TRBV2 to TRBJ1-6; 8 bases are a match to TRBD1. J was trimmed by 4 bases and V by 5 bases; bases with no gene match: 1. This CDR3 comprises 14 residues. Germline CDR1 SNHLY, CDR2 FYNNEI.

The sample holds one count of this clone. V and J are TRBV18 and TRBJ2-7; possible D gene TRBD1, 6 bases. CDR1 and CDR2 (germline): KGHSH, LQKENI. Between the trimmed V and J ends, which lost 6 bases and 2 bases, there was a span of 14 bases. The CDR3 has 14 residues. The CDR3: CASSLDRTTYEQYF. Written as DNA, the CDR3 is TGTGCCAGCTCCCTTGACAGGACCACCTACGAGCAGTACTTC.